This T cell receptor (beta chain) derives from a study of Ad26.COV2.S vaccination and SARS-CoV-2 variants. In the study overall: Dosing was one shot or two shots 56 days apart.

Comments on this clone: The antigen is unknown.

The method was immunoSEQ multiplex PCR; TCRdb's version includes in-frame clones alone and lacks a portion of them. The sample shows 450,000 to 550,000 clones, about 89% of them seen only once. Study-wide findings and caveats: Vaccine recipients surpassed placebo recipients in spike-specific TCR breadth. A substantial breadth of spike-specific CD8+ and CD4+ T cell responses after vaccination has been reported.

The CDR3 extends over 14 amino acids. The J segment lost 3 bases and the V segment lost 5 bases, leaving 4 bases of the junction unmatched. CDR1 is MDHEN, CDR2 SYDVKM, per germline. Indicated treatment: approximately 18 received Ad26.COV2.S at low or high dose, single or two shots; a few received placebo; per-sample allocation not given. At day 63 after the first vaccine or placebo injection, samples were drawn. Donation came from an adult in Boston who was aged 18-55 years. The clonotype was recovered from a person between 18 and 65 years old who received the Ad26.COV2.S COVID-19 vaccine or a placebo. The chain joins TRBV28 to TRBJ2-4, with 7 positions matching TRBD1. The specimen comprised peripheral blood, sampled in a trial of Ad26.COV2.S vaccine versus placebo. CDR3 nucleotide sequence: TGTGCCAGCAGTGAAGGGACAGTCAAAAACATTCAGTACTTC. Its protein product is CASSEGTVKNIQYF.